This is a list of T cell receptor beta chains from one sample in a study of T cells in Graves' hyperthyroidism and ophthalmopathy. TCRdb reprocessed the multiplex PCR reads via MiXCR and lists one record per CDR3 protein. The sample contains some 340,000 distinct CDR3 sequences, roughly an eighth of which appear only once. The sequenced material came from blood. Source of these receptors: a woman in her 40s with Graves' ophthalmopathy. CDR3s leave out the opening cysteine and the closing phenylalanine or tryptophan.

v_gene	len	CDR3aa
TRBV6-2/TRBV6-3	13	ASSQPGLATDTQY
TRBV3-1	11	ASSQTAFGEQY
TRBV2	9	ATRGGPEAF
TRBV5-1	11	ASSFGSPPTQY
TRBV7-9	14	ASSLAASGSLETQY
TRBV20-1	12	SARKGQGFQPQH
TRBV7-9	13	ASSSWTEADYGYT
TRBV5-5	12	ASSSGGTKNIQY
TRBV28	12	AGEVSGLRGEQY
TRBV3-1	14	ASSPSRPRGSEGLF
TRBV12-5	10	ASGFGQETQY
TRBV13	16	ASSLGATSGGPSYEQY
TRBV5-5	11	ASSFRQFPEQY
TRBV20-1	14	SASQTGLRTYNEQF
TRBV6-1	12	ASNSRTGTDTQY
TRBV2	12	ASSERSGWSPLH
TRBV7-2	12	ASRLEGGGNEQY
TRBV28	13	ASSFVRRGKNIQY
TRBV15	12	ATSRASRDTEAF
TRBV15	14	ATSRDRWVFNTEAF
TRBV27	12	ASSSGHDFYGYT
TRBV4-1	16	ASSQDHGAGAVNSPLH
TRBV11-3	13	ASSLWAGSDNEQF
TRBV20-1	11	SARADLTETQY
TRBV18	13	ASSPERGWADEQY
TRBV24-1	14	ATSEVTGKDTGELF
TRBV2	11	ASTAGSDNEQF
TRBV30	10	AWQGYRDTQY
TRBV30	10	AWSVESTEAF
TRBV5-1	12	ASSPTGQIYEQY
TRBV6-2/TRBV6-3	11	ASSVFDVGGYT
TRBV2	10	ASRDRVGTQY
TRBV7-8	13	ASSSEGQAREKLF
TRBV5-1	13	ASSLVPGSNEKLF
TRBV20-1	9	SLRRADTQY
TRBV3-1	13	ASSLLGQGTDTQY
TRBV3-1	10	ASGASSYEQY
TRBV19	11	ASSIPLRGELF
TRBV20-1	12	SAREVQGRLAPF
TRBV20-1	16	SARGEKRGTGIHNEQF
TRBV6-1	13	ASRVAVNSNQPQH
TRBV3-1	12	ASSQPTGSAGAF
TRBV20-1	13	SATLSGSSRETQY
TRBV6-2/TRBV6-3	11	ASSRTGRGGYT
TRBV28	12	ASSRGGRTGELF
TRBV2	11	ARGDVAGPKQF
TRBV6-2/TRBV6-3	11	ASSSKGIGEQF
TRBV12-3/TRBV12-4	10	ASSPQGTEAF
TRBV28	13	ASSFDWGAGYGYT
TRBV9	13	ASSPRGTIGNTIY